This TCR beta chain is drawn from a study of blood T cells in healthy people across ages. A sample-barcoded 5' primer and a J-beta primer mix were used in a second PCR of roughly 7 to 11 cycles. TCRdb re-called the 5' RACE reads with MiXCR, one entry per CDR3 protein. The sample lists fewer than 2 million distinct CDR3 sequences; 35% to 50% were seen once. The germline CDR1 and CDR2 sequences are SGHTA and FQGNSA. V shed 1 base and J 5 bases; nucleotides not matched to a gene: 3. The CDR3 has 14 amino acids. In terms of origin and age, donors were healthy Caucasian individuals from Russia aged about 6 to 95. At least 5 micrograms of total RNA were extracted per sample. Study results and caveats: Total diversity from one million sequenced T cells was likely underestimated. Across samples, TCR beta diversity tracked strongly with naive T cell percentage.

This clonotype turned up a few times. Its antigen remains unidentified. The V gene is TRBV7-2, the J gene TRBJ2-5; 8 positions match TRBD1. This receptor was obtained from a human donor in good health. The specimen sequenced was blood. The CDR3 nucleotides read TGTGCCAGCAGCTTAGACAGGGGGATGGAGACCCAGTACTTC. Amino acid sequence: CASSLDRGMETQYF.